Below, 21 T cell receptor beta chains from the same sample are listed, as sequenced in a study of T cell repertoires in cytomegalovirus infection. Via MiXCR, TCRdb re-called the reads, giving one row per CDR3 protein. The sample consists of 700,000 to 900,000 distinct CDR3 sequences, roughly 29% of them appearing once. These TCRs' antigens remain unknown. The sample was cultured CD8+ T cells from PBMCs, taken from culture after CMV antigen stimulation. Source of these receptors: a human donor in good health (CMV status not recorded). Some clones in this sample may be carry-over from other donors' samples.

Notes on this clonotype: This sequence may be a read error, since a much larger clone differs from it by one base. The chain carries TRBV27 and TRBJ2-1; D is uncertain. The CDR3 consists of 11 residues. V lost 8 bases and J lost 0, with 2 bases in between. CDR1 MNHEY and CDR2 SMNVEV come from the germline V gene (reference sequence). The CDR3, as DNA: TGTGCCAGCTTCTCCTACAATGAGCAGTTCTTC. This encodes CASFSYNEQFF.

The chain uses TRBV6-1 and TRBJ2-2, with 7 bases aligning to TRBD1. Per the germline V gene, CDR1 is MNHNS and CDR2 is SASEGT. J lost 6 bases, V lost 11 bases, and 9 bases had no gene match. This CDR3 region has 13 residues. CDR3 bases: TGTGCCCTGGTGGGCAGGGGGTCCGGGGAGCTGTTTTTT. Residues: CALVGRGSGELFF.

The rearrangement uses TRBV6-2 or TRBV6-3 and TRBJ2-4, with a tentative D call TRBD2 (6 bases). CDR1 MNHEY and CDR2 SVGEGT come from the germline V gene. Trimming left V 6 bases short and J 5 bases short, with 23 bases between. This CDR3 comprises 17 residues. CDR3 bases: TGTGCCAGCAGCCGTCCCGGGACCTCGACGGGGGAAAACATTCAGTACTTC. Protein: CASSRPGTSTGENIQYF.

This rearrangement joins TRBV6-5 to TRBJ2-2; 7 positions agree with TRBD1. With V trimmed by 2 bases and J by 8 bases, 5 bases remained unmatched. CDR3 size: 14 residues. The germline V gene has CDR1 MNHEY and CDR2 SVGAGI. Written as DNA, the CDR3 is TGTGCCAGCAGTTACGGGACAGTCAATGGGGAGCTGTTTTTT. Translation gives CASSYGTVNGELFF.

This clonotype was picked up a small number of times. This rearrangement joins TRBV27 to TRBJ2-1, with a possible D match to TRBD1 (5 bases). Trimming left V 2 bases short and J 7 bases short, with 15 bases between. The CDR3 consists of 15 residues. From germline, CDR1 is MNHEY and CDR2 SMNVEV (reference sequence). CDR3 nucleotide sequence: TGTGCCAGCAGTTTAGGGCAGGGAATTTGGAATGAGCAGTTCTTC. Protein: CASSLGQGIWNEQFF.

This clonotype was seen more than once but under ten times. The V call is TRBV7-9, the J call TRBJ2-1, with 8 nucleotides matching TRBD2. The CDR3 runs 13 residues. With V trimmed by 5 bases and J by 7 bases, 4 bases remained unmatched. Germline lookup yields CDR1 SEHNR and CDR2 FQNEAQ (reference sequence). CDR3 nucleotides: TGTGCCAGCAGCGCGCGGGGGGATAATGAGCAGTTCTTC. Translation gives CASSARGDNEQFF.

The rearrangement joins TRBV12-5 to TRBJ2-7; D possibly matches TRBD1 or TRBD2 (6 bases each). The CDR3 contains 15 residues. Germline lookup yields CDR1 LGHNT and CDR2 FRNRAP. Trimming took 6 bases from V and 2 from J, leaving 17 bases between them. In nucleotides, the CDR3 is TGTGCTAGTGGCTCATCAGAGGGGGGTGCCTACGAGCAGTACTTC. Translated, it gives CASGSSEGGAYEQYF. Using reference TRBV12-5 and TRBJ2-7 for the parts outside the CDR3, the full variable domain is DARVTQTPRHKVTEMGQEVTMRCQPILGHNTVFWYRQTMMQGLELLAYFRNRAPLDDSGMPKDRFSAEMPDATLATLKIQPSEPRDSAVYFCASGSSEGGAYEQYFGPGTRLTVT.

This clonotype has ten or more counts. The chain couples TRBV7-2 to TRBJ1-5, with D possibly matching TRBD1 (5 bases). The CDR3 is made up of 15 amino acids. Between the trimmed V and J ends, which lost 0 bases and 5 bases, there was a span of 11 bases. The germline V gene encodes CDR1 SGHTA and CDR2 FQGNSA. As DNA, the CDR3 is TGTGCCAGCAGCTTAGCATGGGGGGGGGATCAGCCCCAGCATTTT. Translated: CASSLAWGGDQPQHF.

On this clonotype itself: Given a much more abundant clone one base away, this may be a read error. The rearrangement joins TRBV7-3 to TRBJ1-1; D remains unclear. Trimming cost V 7 bases and J 5 bases, with 14 bases left between them. This CDR3 is built from 13 residues. In germline, CDR1 is SGHTA, CDR2 FQGTGA. CDR3 protein: CASMWAIGTEAFF. As DNA, the CDR3 is TGTGCCAGCATGTGGGCCATAGGGACTGAAGCTTTCTTT.

The table lists this clonotype with many counts. V usage is TRBV7-2 and J usage is TRBJ2-2; 7 bases are shared with TRBD2. CDR1 is SGHTA and CDR2 is FQGNSA in the germline V gene. J gave up 0 bases and V 6 bases, and 7 bases lay outside the gene matches. The CDR3 consists of 16 residues. The DNA for the CDR3 is TGTGCCAGCAGTTTCTTCGGGGGGTCGAACACCGGGGAGCTGTTTTTT. Residues: CASSFFGGSNTGELFF.

This clonotype has a count of ten or more. The gene calls are TRBV7-9 and TRBJ2-1, with a possible D match to TRBD2 (5 bases). The CDR3 runs 14 residues. CDR1 SEHNR and CDR2 FQNEAQ come from the germline V gene (reference sequence). The germline V and J ends were trimmed by 5 bases and 7 bases, with 15 bases remaining between them. CDR3 in amino acids: CASSPPGRGNEQFF. The CDR3 DNA reads as TGTGCCAGCAGCCCCCCTGGTCGGGGAAATGAGCAGTTCTTC.

Worth noting for this clonotype: One junction end does not reproduce the germline sequence, and a read error may be involved. The CDR3 coding sequence is TGCGCCAGCAGCTACCGACAGGGGTCTGAAAACCTGTTTTTT. Its translation is CASSYRQGSENLFF. The chain links TRBV4-1 to TRBJ1-4; 8 bases are a match to TRBD1. The germline V gene has CDR1 MGHRA and CDR2 YSYEKL. This CDR3 comprises 14 residues.

This clonotype was observed a few times. CDR3 DNA sequence: TGTGCCAGCAGCTTGGGGGGCCGACTCACTGAAGCTTTCTTT. Translation: CASSLGGRLTEAFF. This chain joins TRBV5-6 and TRBJ1-1; tentative D call: TRBD1 (5 bases). The V gene's germline CDR1 is SGHDT and CDR2 YYEEEE. The CDR3 extends over 14 amino acids. Trimming took 0 bases from V and 4 from J, leaving 10 bases between them.

Details on this clonotype: The conserved phenylalanine or tryptophan normally closing the CDR3 is absent here, so this likely arose from a read error. This rearrangement joins TRBV6-1 to TRBJ2-3; D ambiguous. Germline CDR1 reads MNHNS; CDR2 reads SASEGT. Trimming removed 1 base at V and 2 bases at J, with 13 bases between. The CDR3 is made up of 16 amino acids. CDR3 DNA: TGTGCCAGCAGTGAAGTCGTATACTTAGACACAGATACGCAGTATTTG. Translated: CASSEVVYLDTDTQYL.

The genes are TRBV7-4 and TRBJ1-2; TRBD1 might be the D (5 bases). Trimming left V 10 bases short and J 3 bases short, with 12 bases between. Germline CDR1 reads SGHVT; CDR2 reads SQSDAQ. The CDR3 has 12 amino acids. This CDR3 is CAIEGRDYGYTF. CDR3 bases: TGTGCCATTGAGGGCAGGGACTATGGCTACACCTTC.

In the case of this clonotype: One end of the junction does not line up with germline, which may come from a read error. The chain employs TRBV7-6 and TRBJ2-1; 7 bases fit TRBD2. The germline V gene has CDR1 SGHVS and CDR2 FNYEAQ. This CDR3 comprises 18 residues. The CDR3 here is CASSSSGNGGGYLDEQLF. The CDR3 region has the DNA TGTGCCAGCAGCTCCAGTGGCAATGGCGGGGGTTATTTAGATGAGCAGCTCTTC.

The gene calls are TRBV12-3 or TRBV12-4 and TRBJ1-4; D is possibly TRBD1 (5 bases). The length of the CDR3 is 15 residues. Trimming left V 3 bases short and J 8 bases short, with 16 bases between. CDR3 region: CASSLTGTLGEKLFF. DNA for the CDR3: TGTGCCAGCAGTTTGACCGGGACCCTAGGGGAAAAACTGTTTTTT.

The chain couples TRBV4-3 to TRBJ1-2; no definite D call. The CDR3 totals 16 residues. The V gene's germline CDR1 is LGHNA and CDR2 YSLEER. V was cut by 0 bases and J by 8 bases, with 19 bases left in between. The CDR3 DNA is TGCGCCAGCAGCCAAGATCGCCATCAAACGGGGTCGGGCTACACCTTC. Translation: CASSQDRHQTGSGYTF.

The chain recombines TRBV12-3 or TRBV12-4 with TRBJ1-2; D is undetermined. With 5 bases removed from V and 4 bases from J, the gap between germline ends came to 14 bases. The CDR3 totals 14 residues. The DNA of the CDR3 is TGTGCCAGCAGTCCCCCCGGGTGGGCCTATGGCTACACCTTC. Translation gives CASSPPGWAYGYTF.

This clonotype has ten or more counts. At one of its ends the junction is not consistent with the germline gene, which may arise from a read error. The chain combines TRBV7-7 with TRBJ2-1; tentative D call: TRBD1 (6 bases). The CDR3 loop spans 15 amino acids. Germline V gives CDR1 SSHAT, CDR2 FNYEAQ (reference sequence). The CDR3 protein is CASSLGTHSYNEQFF. The DNA for the CDR3 is TGTGCTAGCAGCTTAGGGACACACTCCTACAATGAGCAGTTCTTC.

This chain joins TRBV12-3 or TRBV12-4 and TRBJ2-1; 7 bases are shared with TRBD2. After removal of 8 bases from V and 1 base from J, the junction contained 23 bases not matched to a gene. This CDR3 is 20 amino acids long. CDR3 sequence (DNA): TGTGCCAGCGAGTTAGGTTGGGGGGGGATCACCCATCCGTCCTACAATGAGCAGTTCTTC. Its translation: CASELGWGGITHPSYNEQFF.